The clone carrying this TCR beta chain is medium-sized in the sample. Antigen: not known. These data originate in a study of T cells in tumors after PD-1 blockade. In the study overall: Patients had no prior checkpoint blockade, systemic immunosuppressants, or anti-cancer therapy within 4 weeks. Each patient got pembrolizumab 200 mg every 3 weeks or cemiplimab 350 mg every 2 weeks. Regarding the study as a whole: After therapy, most expanded exhausted CD8+ clones were absent pre-treatment, suggesting clonal replacement. Two pre-treatment samples showed no clonal replacement between them.

This CDR3 is built from 16 residues. Trimming removed 2 bases at V and 0 bases at J, with 8 bases between. Germline assignment: CDR1 LNHDA and CDR2 SQIVND (reference sequence). Time point of the sample: first of two pre-therapy site-matched biopsies about two months apart. Data came from immunoSEQ multiplex PCR; TCRdb stores just in-frame clones and leaves some out. The table lists about 4,200 clones, over 65% of them singletons. The J gene is TRBJ1-6, the V gene TRBV19; D is undetermined. This sequence originates from a human donor with basal cell carcinoma. The source was tumor tissue, collected before anti-PD-1 treatment. The CDR3 region has the DNA TGTGCCAGTAGTATACAACAGAGCTCCTATAATTCACCCCTCCACTTT. Its translation: CASSIQQSSYNSPLHF. The full variable domain, its missing parts supplied by reference TRBV19 and TRBJ1-6, is DGGITQSPKYLFRKEGQNVTLSCEQNLNHDAMYWYRQDPGQGLRLIYYSQIVNDFQKGDIAEGYSVSREKKESFPLTVTSAQKNPTAFYLCASSIQQSSYNSPLHFGNGTRLTVT.